This TCR beta chain was obtained from a study of blood T cells in healthy people across ages. Findings and limits, study-wide: Leaving the PBMCs unsorted stopped any conclusive comparison of naive versus antigen-experienced cells. Donor CMV status was unknown, possibly confounding expanded clonotype changes.

Note on this clonotype: What it recognizes is unknown.

For the second PCR, which ran for about 6 to 11 cycles, a sample-barcoded 5' primer and a J-beta primer mix were used. TCRdb reprocessed the 5' RACE reads with MiXCR, giving one entry per CDR3 protein. The data contain about 590,000 distinct CDR3 sequences, 25% to 35% of them singletons. Deletions cut 2 bases from V and 6 bases from J, with 22 bases between. There are 17 residues in the CDR3. Material: blood. J is TRBJ1-2 and V is TRBV23-1; D is ambiguous. TRBV23-1 is given ORF status, its function remaining uncertain. The receptor's source is a woman of 80 years or more in good health. The CDR3 here is CASSQHEGVNPDDGYTF. The CDR3 nucleotides are TGCGCCAGCAGTCAACACGAGGGTGTGAACCCGGACGATGGCTACACCTTC.